At least ten counts were recorded for the clone carrying this T cell receptor beta chain. What it binds is unknown. This record comes from a study of T cells in Graves' hyperthyroidism and ophthalmopathy. Overall study findings and caveats: Peripheral blood also featured most of the thyroid clonotypes expanded above 0.001.

Hyperthyroidism, newly diagnosed and lasting under 2 months, affected patients aged 18 to 65. Orbital computed tomography and thyroid ultrasound, together with serum TRAb and thyroxine and clinical symptoms, were used for diagnoses. This CDR3 comprises 15 residues. V gave up 0 bases and J gave up 1 base, with 10 bases separating them. CDR1 and CDR2 from the germline V gene are SGDLS and YYNGEE. RNA transcripts yielded amplified TCR beta CDR3 regions. An initial round of RT-PCR targeting the TCR CDR3 relied on the HTBI primer set. Via MiXCR, TCRdb re-called the multiplex PCR reads, giving one row per CDR3 protein. The repertoire holds approximately 370,000 distinct CDR3 sequences, with 15% as singletons.

The source material was blood. The rearrangement uses TRBV9 and TRBJ1-1; D call uncertain. The clonotype comes from a young woman with Graves' hyperthyroidism. The CDR3 sequence: CASSVAPGKNTEAFF. Here the CDR3 DNA reads TGTGCCAGCAGCGTAGCTCCGGGGAAGAACACTGAAGCTTTCTTT.